This TCR beta chain was obtained from a study of regulatory T cells in long-lasting Graves disease. Germline trimming cut 7 bases from V and 4 bases from J; bases unmatched to any gene: 11. From germline, CDR1 is SGHAT and CDR2 FQNNGV. The CDR3 runs 16 residues. In this sample, this clonotype turned up many times. Arm-PCR with iRepertoire HTBI primers amplified the CDR3 regions for these TCR beta libraries. TCRdb recomputed calls from the multiplex PCR reads with MiXCR, one row per CDR3 protein. The sample includes around 500,000 distinct CDR3 sequences, 13% of them seen just once. Time point denoted: newly diagnosed GD, antithyroid drugs for less than 3 months. PBMCs were the source of the RNA used for TCR sequencing. American Thyroid Association guidelines defined Graves' disease diagnosis. The same data also went into a second study, on T cells in Graves' hyperthyroidism and ophthalmopathy. Per that paper: Ophthalmopathy and stable hyperthyroidism were told apart by a 13 V-J model.

The source was peripheral blood mononuclear cells (PBMCs), collected at new diagnosis, from a patient treated with antithyroid drugs. The source of this sequence is a man aged 30 to 45 with Graves disease. The chain employs TRBV11-2 and TRBJ2-2; TRBD2 matches 8 bases. Written as DNA, the CDR3 is TGTGCCAGCATCCTTGTTGCGCGGGAGGTCACCGGGGAGCTGTTTTTT. It is translated as CASILVAREVTGELFF.